This TCR beta chain was documented in a study of OX40 agonist ivuxolimab in advanced cancers. Describing the broader study: Ivuxolimab was a fully human IgG2 agonistic monoclonal antibody targeting the costimulatory receptor OX40 (CD134). Three dose-escalation patients achieved partial responses, one with hepatocellular carcinoma and two with cutaneous melanoma. Intravenous ivuxolimab was administered to patients every 2 weeks at six dose levels: 0.01, 0.1, 0.3, 1.5, 3 and 10 mg/kg. The paper covers the monotherapy dose-escalation part of the phase I ivuxolimab trial, which included N ≈ 57 patients. A male proportion of 75% to 85% and a mean age of approximately 61 years, ranging from about 23 to 90, were recorded for the dose-escalation cohort. Patients were allowed to have had prior anti-PD-1, anti-PD-L1 or anti-CTLA-4 therapy, and 30% to 40% of the dose-escalation patients had been treated with checkpoint inhibitors. Among the 52 dose-escalation patients, 19 had hepatocellular carcinoma, some 15 melanoma, 9 renal cell carcinoma and 9 head and neck cancer. The purpose of peripheral TCRbeta sequencing was to test whether ivuxolimab changed TCR sequence diversity and led to clonal T-cell expansion.

Patients with autoimmune disease history or receiving systemic immunosuppression were excluded from the trial. In every dose cohort, peripheral blood was drawn for TCR sequencing at baseline, cycle 4 day 1, and cycle 7 day 1. Samples were obtained from an open-label, multicenter, first-in-human phase I dose-escalation trial of ivuxolimab. Adults with locally advanced or metastatic melanoma, renal cell, hepatocellular, or head and neck squamous cell carcinoma were enrolled in the trial. CD4+ and CD8+ T cells were sorted separately from peripheral blood before TCR sequencing. Overall study results and their limits: The antigen specificity of the peripheral T cells that underwent clonal expansion was not determined. In partial responders in the 0.1-3.0 mg/kg groups, normalized peripheral clonal expansion was found to be among the lowest, especially among CD8+ T cells. Clonal expansion of both CD4+ and CD8+ blood T cells was observed from baseline to week 6 at doses 0.1 to 3.0 mg/kg. Low levels of normalized T-cell clonal expansion were also seen in some patients who did not respond. After ivuxolimab, expanded clones were on average more numerous among CD8+ T cells than among CD4+ T cells.

Details on this clone: This clone's antigen is unknown. Per-nucleotide qualities are absent, and no much larger clonotype sits a single base away.

From the cysteine through the phenylalanine, the CDR3 covers 15 amino acids. Only the CDR3 DNA is retained, 45 bases long and in frame from the first base. The germline V gene supplies CDR1 SQVTM and CDR2 ANQGSEA. V was cut back by 8 bases and J by 4 bases, leaving a gap of 23 bases between them. To sequence the TCRbeta CDR3 region, genomic DNA was isolated from the sorted cells. The immunoSEQ Assay was used for sequencing of TCRbeta CDR3 regions. Entries here come from immuneACCESS through TCRdb and include only in-frame sequences with V and J called. Some clones fail to appear in such tables; in the studies checked, an unresolved V gene covers under half of the shortfall, and the cause of the remainder is unknown. The sample table shows about 65,000 clones, and around 86% are seen once. Clones ranked in the top ten supply under 0.5% of the sample.

The V and J segments used are TRBV29-1 and TRBJ1-1; the D gene is perhaps TRBD1, from 6 matching bases. The sample in question was CD4+ or CD8+ T cells sorted from blood, obtained in a trial of the OX40 agonist ivuxolimab. This TCR was recovered from an adult with an advanced solid tumor such as melanoma, head and neck, liver or kidney cancer. CDR3 reads: CSLIRRGGGGTEAFF. Read as DNA, the sequence is TGCAGCCTCATCCGTAGGGGAGGGGGAGGCACTGAAGCTTTCTTT.